This TCR beta chain was sequenced during a study of T-cell memory formation after mild COVID-19. TCRdb recomputed calls from the 5' RACE reads with MiXCR, one row per CDR3 protein. The profile shows a few hundred thousand distinct CDR3 sequences, about 20% of them singletons. V lost 6 bases to trimming and J lost 4 bases, with 17 bases between them. The length of the CDR3 is 15 residues. The receptor was isolated from an adult woman who had mild COVID-19 (a few samples of this study predate the infection). Cell type and time point are not known. The chain employs TRBV12-3 or TRBV12-4 and TRBJ2-3; perhaps TRBD1 as D (5 bases). Sequences were obtained from PBMCs or a T cell subset sorted from them (not recorded which). CDR3 in DNA: TGTGCCAGCAGCCGACAGAAAGTAGTCGCAGATACGCAGTATTTT. Protein sequence: CASSRQKVVADTQYF.